This entry lists 30 T cell receptor beta chains sequenced from one sample in a study of metastatic and nonmetastatic thyroid tumors (dated by TCRdb to about 2020). Library prep was done by PCR. Instrument used: Illumina HiSeq 4000. Through fastp at Q25 and MiXCR, TCRdb rebuilt clones from the public reads, retaining in-frame beta chains. A total of around 89,000 clones appear in this sample, 15% of them only once. The top ten hold around 3.3% of the sample. No patient had received any treatment before thyroid surgery. Source material: blood. Receptor source: a female donor with papillary thyroid cancer or a benign thyroid nodule (not recorded which). Some clones in this sample may be carry-over from other donors' samples.

This clone was seen ten or more times. The chain links TRBV19 to TRBJ1-3, with D tentatively TRBD1 (5 bases). The germline V gene encodes CDR1 LNHDA and CDR2 SQIVND (reference sequence). The V gene lost 5 bases and the J gene lost 0 bases, with 14 bases spanning the gap. There are 16 residues in the CDR3. As DNA, the CDR3 is TGTGCCAGTAGTCAGCAGGGTCTTGGCTCTGGAAACACCATATATTTT. Translated, it gives CASSQQGLGSGNTIYF.

This clone has ten or more counts. The rearrangement joins TRBV6-1 to TRBJ2-1; D is unresolved. Germline V CDR1 and CDR2: MNHNS, SASEGT. Trimming left V 6 bases short and J 12 bases short, with 24 bases between. The CDR3 has 15 residues. CDR3 DNA sequence: TGTGCCAGCAGCGCGACATCCACCTTAACAATTGGGCAGTTCTTC. This translates into CASSATSTLTIGQFF.

This clone was counted at least ten times. The chain links TRBV20-1 to TRBJ2-1; no firm D call. Germline V lookup: CDR1 DFQATT, CDR2 SNEGSKA (reference sequence). With 0 bases removed from V and 9 bases from J, the gap between germline ends came to 12 bases. This CDR3 contains 13 residues. This CDR3 is CSARDPSPPEQFF. The CDR3 DNA sequence: TGCAGTGCTAGAGACCCCTCACCGCCTGAGCAGTTCTTC.

The gene calls are TRBV27 and TRBJ2-2; TRBD2 matches at 13 bases. The ends lost 4 bases at V and 4 bases at J; junction bases unmatched: 6. There are 17 residues in the CDR3. Germline CDR1 MNHEY, CDR2 SMNVEV (reference sequence). CDR3 sequence reads: CASSYTSGRAGTGELFF. CDR3 sequence (DNA): TGTGCCAGCAGTTACACTAGCGGGAGGGCGGGCACCGGGGAGCTGTTTTTT.

This clone was seen repeatedly, ten times or more. The chain carries TRBV5-1 and TRBJ2-1, with 7 bases lining up with TRBD1. The V segment lost 0 bases and the J segment 0 bases; nucleotides outside the gene matches: 0. The germline V gene encodes CDR1 SGHRS and CDR2 YFSETQ. This CDR3 spans 15 amino acids. CDR3 sequence reads: CASSLDRGSYNEQFF. In nucleotides, the CDR3 is TGCGCCAGCAGCTTGGACAGGGGCTCCTACAATGAGCAGTTCTTC.

This clone was seen ten or more times. The chain combines TRBV7-3 with TRBJ2-2; no firm D call. Germline loops: CDR1 SGHTA, CDR2 FQGTGA. Deletions cut 5 bases from V and 1 base from J, with 11 bases between. This CDR3 has 15 amino acids. The CDR3 sequence is CASSADSMNTGELFF. CDR3 bases: TGTGCCAGCAGCGCTGACTCCATGAACACCGGGGAGCTGTTTTTT.

This clone was seen ten or more times. J is TRBJ2-2 and V is TRBV5-6; possible D gene TRBD2, 5 bases. Germline CDR1 SGHDT, CDR2 YYEEEE. V was trimmed by 1 base and J by 7 bases, leaving 11 bases between them. The CDR3 has 14 residues. The CDR3 DNA reads TGTGCCAGCAGCTTGCCACAACGGGGCGGGGAGCTGTTTTTT. Amino acid sequence: CASSLPQRGGELFF.

The chain joins TRBV24-1 to TRBJ2-5; 7 bases match TRBD2. The CDR3 has 20 amino acids. Trimming removed 3 bases from V and 1 base from J; junction bases left unmatched: 19. CDR1 is KGHDR, CDR2 SFDVKD, per germline. The CDR3, as DNA: TGTGCCACCAGTGATCTCCCTGGGGGGGTGCTGGACTTCACCCAAGAGACCCAGTACTTC. It is translated as CATSDLPGGVLDFTQETQYF.

There are many counts of this clone. J is TRBJ1-1 and V is TRBV6-1, with D unclear. The CDR3 is made up of 15 amino acids. The germline V and J ends were trimmed by 2 bases and 1 base, with 11 bases remaining between them. The germline V gene has CDR1 MNHNS and CDR2 SASEGT. CDR3 DNA sequence: TGTGCCAGCAGTGAACAAGGCCCTCAGAACACTGAAGCTTTCTTT. Its protein is CASSEQGPQNTEAFF.

This clone was observed a handful of times. The chain combines TRBV6-5 with TRBJ2-3; 7 nucleotides agree with TRBD2. Germline CDR1 MNHEY, CDR2 SVGAGI. The V and J ends lost 7 bases and 6 bases, in that order; junction bases with no gene match: 16. The length of the CDR3 is 16 residues. CDR3: CASTLAVVGTGDTQYF. The DNA for the CDR3 is TGTGCCAGCACCCTAGCGGTGGTCGGAACCGGGGATACGCAGTATTTT.

This clone was recorded at least ten times. V usage is TRBV19 and J usage is TRBJ1-1, with D uncertain. V was trimmed by 0 bases and J by 8 bases, leaving 10 bases between them. CDR3 size: 13 residues. Germline CDR1 LNHDA, CDR2 SQIVND (reference sequence). The CDR3 loop is CASSIDIISEAFF. In DNA form, the CDR3 reads TGTGCCAGTAGTATAGACATCATCTCCGAAGCTTTCTTT.

In this sample, this clone turned up many times. The rearrangement joins TRBV6-2 or TRBV6-3 to TRBJ2-7, with 8 bases aligning to TRBD1. Germline V lookup: CDR1 MNHEY, CDR2 SVGEGT. This CDR3 has 17 amino acids. The ends lost 2 bases at V and 5 bases at J; junction bases unmatched: 14. The chain's CDR3 is CASSYPKSATGVDEQYF. Here the CDR3 DNA reads TGTGCCAGCAGTTACCCGAAGTCCGCGACAGGGGTCGACGAGCAGTACTTC.

As concerns this clone: Possible read error: a much larger clone is one base away. CDR3 residues: CACSEEGVVTDTQYF. The CDR3 nucleotides are TGTGCCTGCAGTGAAGAGGGGGTTGTTACAGATACGCAGTATTTT. V is TRBV6-1 and J is TRBJ2-3, with D possibly matching TRBD1 (6 bases). The germline CDR1 and CDR2 sequences are MNHNS and SASEGT. There are 15 residues in the CDR3.

In the case of this clone: This may arise from a read error, as a much more abundant clone is one base away. Other DNA sequences in the sample encode the same CDR3. The chain uses TRBV6-2 or TRBV6-3 and TRBJ2-5; D is undetermined. Germline CDR1 MNHEY, CDR2 SVGEGT. This CDR3 contains 19 residues. The CDR3 is CASSYLPTIWKWDTKTQYF. The CDR3, as DNA: TGTGCCAGCAGTTATCTCCCCACTATATGGAAGTGGGATACTAAGACACAGTACTTC.

This clone was counted ten times or more. The chain joins TRBV25-1 to TRBJ2-5; 8 nucleotides line up with TRBD1. Germline V gene sequence: CDR1 MGHDK, CDR2 SYGVNS. The CDR3 contains 15 residues. V lost 1 base to trimming and J lost 7 bases; unmatched junction nucleotides: 8. The CDR3, as DNA: TGTGCCAGCAGTGAATGGCAGGGGGCGATAATGACCCAGTACTTC. This gives the protein CASSEWQGAIMTQYF.

This clone was seen repeatedly, ten times or more. This chain joins TRBV28 and TRBJ2-2; 7 nucleotides agree with TRBD1. Germline V gene lookup returns CDR1 MDHEN and CDR2 SYDVKM. V shed 3 bases, J shed 1 base, and the junction held 2 bases outside the gene matches. This CDR3 region has 15 residues. Here the CDR3 DNA reads TGTGCCAGCAGTTTTAGGACAGGGAACACCGGGGAGCTGTTTTTT. Protein sequence: CASSFRTGNTGELFF.

This clone was observed many times. The V and J genes are TRBV5-4 and TRBJ2-2; D might be TRBD1 or TRBD2, each matching 6 bases. The CDR3 length is 15 residues. V was clipped by 3 bases and J by 6 bases, with 15 bases between them. Per germline, CDR1 SGHNT and CDR2 YYREEE (reference sequence). The CDR3 is CASSWGVTGSGELFF. The CDR3 region has the DNA TGTGCCAGCAGCTGGGGGGTAACAGGGTCCGGGGAGCTGTTTTTT.

There are many counts of this clone. The J gene is TRBJ1-5, the V gene TRBV7-9; no firm D call. V was clipped by 4 bases and J by 0 bases, with 10 bases between them. The CDR3 extends over 15 amino acids. Germline CDR1 reads SEHNR; CDR2 reads FQNEAQ (reference sequence). Written as DNA, the CDR3 is TGTGCCAGCAGCTCCACCATGGCTAGCAATCAGCCCCAGCATTTT. Translation: CASSSTMASNQPQHF.

A note on this clone: A much larger clone sits a single nucleotide away, making a read error possible. The rearrangement joins TRBV29-1 to TRBJ2-1, with 7 bases that match TRBD1. This CDR3 is 16 amino acids long. Germline assignment: CDR1 SQVTM and CDR2 ANQGSEA. After removal of 4 bases from V and 5 bases from J, the junction contained 14 bases not matched to a gene. This CDR3 is CSVGRLTGCLHNEQFF. In DNA, the CDR3 is TGCAGCGTTGGACGGCTGACAGGGTGCCTCCACAATGAGCAGTTCTTC.

This clone was detected many times. V and J are TRBV7-9 and TRBJ2-7, with D perhaps TRBD2 (6 bases). Trimming cost V 1 base and J 0 bases, with 13 bases left between them. This CDR3 region has 16 residues. Germline V gene sequence: CDR1 SEHNR, CDR2 FQNEAQ (reference sequence). CDR3 DNA: TGTGCCAGCAGCTTAGTAGGGCGGGGTCTCTCCTACGAGCAGTACTTC. Its protein is CASSLVGRGLSYEQYF.

This clone rates as medium-sized. The chain joins TRBV19 to TRBJ1-5; 10 positions match TRBD1. The trim removed 6 bases at V and 7 bases at J, leaving 12 bases unmatched. The CDR3 length is 16 residues. The V gene's germline CDR1 is LNHDA and CDR2 SQIVND (reference sequence). CDR3 protein: CASRHPGQGMDQPQHF. The CDR3 region has the DNA TGTGCCAGTAGACACCCGGGACAGGGGATGGACCAGCCCCAGCATTTT.

This clone was seen many times. V gene TRBV20-1 combines with J gene TRBJ2-5; 8 bases map to TRBD1. V shed 3 bases, J shed 4 bases, and the junction held 4 bases outside the gene matches. The CDR3 loop spans 13 amino acids. Germline-derived CDR1 and CDR2 are DFQATT and SNEGSKA (reference sequence). The CDR3 region is CSASSGGTETQYF. DNA of the CDR3: TGCAGTGCTAGCTCAGGGGGCACAGAGACCCAGTACTTC.

With respect to this clone: One junction end does not reproduce the germline sequence, and a read error may be involved. The chain has TRBV4-1 and TRBJ2-5; the match to TRBD2 covers 11 bases. The CDR3 length is 16 residues. The germline CDR1 and CDR2 sequences are MGHRA and YSYEKL. As DNA, the CDR3 is TGCGCCAGCAGCCAACCGGGACTAGCGGATCAAGAGAGCCAGTACTTC. It specifies CASSQPGLADQESQYF.

Worth noting for this clone: Since a much larger clone is just one base distant, this may be a read error. Different DNA sequences within this sample yield the same CDR3. Here the CDR3 DNA reads TGTGCCAGCAGCCAAAAGCCAGGGCAGCCCCAGCATTTT. This gives the protein CASSQKPGQPQHF. The chain recombines TRBV3-1 with TRBJ1-5; TRBD1 is a possible D gene (5 bases). V was shortened by 2 bases and J by 7 bases, with 9 bases between the two germline ends. CDR3 length: 13 amino acids. In germline, CDR1 is LGHDT, CDR2 YNNKEL (reference sequence). Based on the CDR3 plus reference TRBV3-1 and TRBJ1-5, the full variable domain is DTAVSQTPKYLVTQMGNDKSIKCEQNLGHDTMYWYKQDSKKFLKIMFSYNNKELIINETVPNRFSPKSPDKAHLNLHINSLELGDSAVYFCASSQKPGQPQHFGDGTRLSIL.

This clone was found a few times. The rearrangement links TRBV12-3 or TRBV12-4 to TRBJ2-7; 7 bases line up with TRBD1. There are 15 residues in the CDR3. V lost 6 bases to trimming and J lost 9 bases; unmatched junction nucleotides: 17. DNA of the CDR3: TGTGCCAGCAGCCGGTGGACAGGTGGGTTAGACGGGCAGTACTTC. It codes for CASSRWTGGLDGQYF.

This clone has at least ten counts. This chain joins TRBV20-1 and TRBJ1-2; D is perhaps TRBD1 (5 bases). V was cut by 0 bases and J by 8 bases, with 13 bases left in between. Per the germline V gene, CDR1 is DFQATT and CDR2 is SNEGSKA (reference sequence). This CDR3 region has 13 residues. CDR3 coding DNA: TGCAGTGCTAGAGATCCGGCAGGGATAGGCTACACCTTC. Its protein is CSARDPAGIGYTF.

There are a few counts of this clone. This sequence may be a read error, since a much larger clone differs from it by one base. Other DNA sequences in the same sample also yield this CDR3. The chain joins TRBV24-1 to TRBJ2-2; possibly TRBD2 for D (5 bases). Germline CDR1 KGHDR, CDR2 SFDVKD. This CDR3 spans 14 amino acids. The CDR3 region is CATRPSSGTGELFF. The CDR3 DNA is TGTGCCACCAGGCCCAGTTCAGGCACCGGGGAGCTGTTCTTT.

The table lists this clone with many counts. The V and J genes are TRBV27 and TRBJ1-1, with D possibly matching TRBD1 (5 bases). The CDR3 is made up of 14 amino acids. CDR1 and CDR2 from the germline V gene are MNHEY and SMNVEV (reference sequence). Trimming pared 4 bases from V and 4 bases from J, leaving 13 bases between. The CDR3 loop is CASSSPGRGTEAFF. CDR3 DNA: TGTGCCAGCAGTTCTCCAGGTAGGGGCACTGAAGCTTTCTTT.

This clone appeared many times. This sample includes further DNA sequences coding for the same CDR3. J is TRBJ2-5 and V is TRBV5-6, with TRBD1 matching over 8 bases. The CDR3 is 16 amino acids. J lost 5 bases, V lost 0 bases, and 9 bases had no gene match. Germline assignment: CDR1 SGHDT and CDR2 YYEEEE. DNA of the CDR3: TGTGCCAGCAGCTTGGCGGCAGGGGGCGCCCGGGAGACCCAGTACTTC. The encoded protein is CASSLAAGGARETQYF. The full variable domain, in which reference TRBV5-6 and TRBJ2-5 provide the parts outside the CDR3, is DAGVTQSPTHLIKTRGQQVTLRCSPKSGHDTVSWYQQALGQGPQFIFQYYEEEERQRGNFPDRFSGHQFPNYSSELNVNALLLGDSALYLCASSLAAGGARETQYFGPGTRLLVL.

This clone was picked up a small number of times. This may be a read error, as it is one base from a much larger clone. This sample also contains other DNA sequences that code for the same CDR3. The gene calls are TRBV28 and TRBJ2-4; 9 positions agree with TRBD2. The V gene's germline CDR1 is MDHEN and CDR2 SYDVKM. J lost 6 bases, V lost 5 bases, and 20 bases had no gene match. This CDR3 comprises 19 residues. The CDR3 DNA sequence: TGTGCCAGCAGTCGAGGGACAGCCGGAGGCGGGGGGGCAGGAAACATTCAGTACTTC. It encodes CASSRGTAGGGGAGNIQYF. Looking up the rest from reference TRBV28 and TRBJ2-4 gives the full variable domain: DVKVTQSSRYLVKRTGEKVFLECVQDMDHENMFWYRQDPGLGLRLIYFSYDVKMKEKGDIPEGYSVSREKKERFSLILESASTNQTSMYLCASSRGTAGGGGAGNIQYFGAGTRLSVL.